This T cell receptor beta chain was obtained from a study of blood T cells in healthy people across ages. With a J-beta primer mix and a sample-barcoded 5' primer, a second PCR ran 7 to 11 cycles. Each TCR beta cDNA got a 12-nucleotide random molecular identifier. One entry per CDR3 protein results from TCRdb running MiXCR on the 5' RACE reads. The data hold 890,000 or so distinct CDR3 sequences, with roughly 60% observed a single time. Trimming pared 5 bases from V and 3 bases from J, leaving 14 bases between. The CDR3 covers 14 residues. Germline V lookup: CDR1 SGHTA, CDR2 FQGTGA. Source material: blood. The chain uses TRBV7-3 and TRBJ2-7, with a weak D call TRBD1 (6 bases). This receptor was obtained from a man aged 25 to 45 in good health. The CDR3 nucleotides read TGTGCCAGCAGCCCTACGGACAGACACTACGAGCAGTACTTC. This translates into CASSPTDRHYEQYF.